This T cell receptor beta chain was sequenced in a study of neurological immune-mediated disorders. The study's findings and limits: Across subjects, no CDR3 amino acid sequence appeared in expanded clones of more than one subject, a finding that suggested private repertoires in all groups.

Time point meaning: longitudinal time-point 1 (baseline). The CDR3 runs 14 residues. Trimming stripped 8 bases from V and 6 bases from J, with 19 bases between. Germline lookup yields CDR1 SNHLY and CDR2 FYNNEI. The cDNA came from 5'RACE with 10-nucleotide random UMIs. Using its own MiXCR run on the 5' RACE reads, TCRdb lists one record per CDR3 protein. The table has 70,000 to 75,000 distinct CDR3 sequences, approximately 14% seen once. This clonotype was counted at least ten times. What it binds is unknown. The TCR sequence derives from a female donor with HTLV-1-associated myelopathy (HAM/TSP). Sequencing used PBMCs. This chain connects TRBV2 to TRBJ1-2, with TRBD1 as a possible D gene (6 bases). The CDR3 DNA sequence: TGTGCCAGCTACAAGGGGACAATTGAAAATGGCTACACCTTC. Translated, it gives CASYKGTIENGYTF.